This record concerns one T cell receptor (beta chain) sequence. Antigen specificity is unknown. The data were obtained in a study of T cell responses to AZD1222 COVID-19 vaccine. General study points: Most donors were white British, females outnumbered males, and clonal diversity was possibly underestimated. As reported, nearly half of all spike-specific TCRs target variant regions that are unmutated. Baseline testing showed seropositivity in only a handful of AZD1222 recipients. Mapped onto spike, vaccine-associated CD4 TCRs spanned it and were dominant at 160-218 and 743-854.

Deletions cut 3 bases from V and 0 bases from J, with 9 bases between. Germline CDR1 is SEHNR and CDR2 is FQNEAQ (reference sequence). The CDR3 runs 14 residues. The data were produced by immunoSEQ multiplex PCR, yet TCRdb's version contains in-frame clones alone and is incomplete. This sample carries more than 50,000 clones, about four fifths of them seen once, and the ten largest clones take approximately 20%. The receptor was derived from an adult in good health. The chain links TRBV7-9 to TRBJ2-7; D might be TRBD1 or TRBD2, each matching 5 bases. This specimen was peripheral blood, taken on day 0 of MenACWY control vaccination. The CDR3 bases are TGTGCCAGCAGCTTTGGGGGTAGCTCCTACGAGCAGTACTTC. Translation gives CASSFGGSSYEQYF.